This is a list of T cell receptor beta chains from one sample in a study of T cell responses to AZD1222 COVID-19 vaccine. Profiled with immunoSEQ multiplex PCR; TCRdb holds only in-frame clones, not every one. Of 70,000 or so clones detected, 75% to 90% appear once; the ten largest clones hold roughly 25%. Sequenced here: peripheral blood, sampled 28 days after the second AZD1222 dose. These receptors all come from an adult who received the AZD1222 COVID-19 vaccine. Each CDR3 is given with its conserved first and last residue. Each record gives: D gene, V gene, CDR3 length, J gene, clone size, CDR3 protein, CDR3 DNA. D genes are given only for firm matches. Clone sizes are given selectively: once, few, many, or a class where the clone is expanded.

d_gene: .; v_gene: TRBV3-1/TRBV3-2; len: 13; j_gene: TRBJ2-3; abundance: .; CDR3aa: CASSRDVARTQYF; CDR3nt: TGTGCCAGCAGCCGGGACGTGGCTCGTACGCAGTATTTT
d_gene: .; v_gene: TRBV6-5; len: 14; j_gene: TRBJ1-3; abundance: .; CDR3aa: CASSYSRAENTIYF; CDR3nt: TGTGCCAGCAGTTACTCGCGCGCGGAAAACACCATATATTTT
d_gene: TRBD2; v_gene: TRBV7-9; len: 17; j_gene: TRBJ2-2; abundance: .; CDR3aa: CASSPRLAGGPGGELFF; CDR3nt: TGTGCCAGCAGCCCGAGACTAGCGGGGGGCCCCGGTGGGGAGCTGTTTTTT
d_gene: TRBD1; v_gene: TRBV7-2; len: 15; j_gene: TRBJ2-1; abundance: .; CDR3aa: CASSQDRGLYNEQFF; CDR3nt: TGTGCCAGCAGCCAGGACAGGGGTCTCTACAATGAGCAGTTCTTC
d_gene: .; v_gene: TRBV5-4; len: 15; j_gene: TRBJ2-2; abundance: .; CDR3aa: CASSLGAGVAGELFF; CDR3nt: TGTGCCAGCAGCTTGGGGGCAGGGGTGGCGGGGGAGCTGTTTTTT
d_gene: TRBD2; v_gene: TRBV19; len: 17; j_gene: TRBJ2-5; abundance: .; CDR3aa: CASSLRGSGGLIQTQYF; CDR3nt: TGTGCCAGTAGTCTCAGGGGAAGCGGGGGGCTGATTCAGACCCAGTACTTC
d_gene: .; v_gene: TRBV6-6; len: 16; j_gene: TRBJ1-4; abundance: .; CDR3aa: CASRHPKGPANEKLFF; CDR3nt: TGTGCCAGCCGTCACCCGAAGGGGCCGGCTAATGAAAAACTGTTTTTT
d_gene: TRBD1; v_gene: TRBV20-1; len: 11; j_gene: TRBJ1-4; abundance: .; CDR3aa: CSAPTGVKLFF; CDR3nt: TGCAGTGCTCCGACAGGGGTAAAACTGTTTTTT
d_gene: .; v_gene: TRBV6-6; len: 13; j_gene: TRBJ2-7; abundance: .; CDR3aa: CASRESDRWEQYF; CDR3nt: TGTGCCAGCAGGGAGTCCGACAGGTGGGAGCAGTACTTC
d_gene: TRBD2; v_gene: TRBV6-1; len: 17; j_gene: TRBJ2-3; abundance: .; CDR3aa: CASSGKSAGVSTDTQYF; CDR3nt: TGTGCCAGCAGTGGGAAGAGCGCGGGAGTCTCCACAGATACGCAGTATTTT
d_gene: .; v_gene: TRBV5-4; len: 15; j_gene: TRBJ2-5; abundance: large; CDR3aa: CASSFSNRVAETQYF; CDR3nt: TGTGCCAGCAGCTTTTCAAACAGGGTGGCGGAGACCCAGTACTTC
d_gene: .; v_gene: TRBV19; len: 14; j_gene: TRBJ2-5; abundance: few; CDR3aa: CASSMRGWGETQYF; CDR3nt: TGTGCCAGTAGTATGAGGGGCTGGGGGGAGACCCAGTACTTC
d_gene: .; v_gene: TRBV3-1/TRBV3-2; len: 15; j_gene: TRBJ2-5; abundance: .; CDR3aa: CASSQDGLAGETQYF; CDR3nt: TGTGCCAGCAGCCAAGATGGGCTAGCAGGAGAGACCCAGTACTTC
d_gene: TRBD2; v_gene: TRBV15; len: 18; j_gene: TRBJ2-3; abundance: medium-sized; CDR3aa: CATSRGGLADSITDTQYF; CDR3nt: TGTGCCACCAGCAGAGGGGGACTAGCGGACTCGATTACAGATACGCAGTATTTT
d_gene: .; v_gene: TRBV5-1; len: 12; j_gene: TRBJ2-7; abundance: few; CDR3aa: CASSLRPTEQYF; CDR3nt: TGCGCCAGCAGCTTGAGGCCGACCGAGCAGTACTTC
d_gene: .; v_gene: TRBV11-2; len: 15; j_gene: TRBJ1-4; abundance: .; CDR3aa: CASSPTGTGHEKLFF; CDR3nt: TGTGCCAGCAGCCCCACCGGGACCGGCCATGAAAAACTGTTTTTT
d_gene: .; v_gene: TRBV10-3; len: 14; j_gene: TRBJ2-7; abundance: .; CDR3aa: CAISESTGFYEQYF; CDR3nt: TGTGCCATCAGTGAGTCGACCGGATTCTACGAGCAGTACTTC
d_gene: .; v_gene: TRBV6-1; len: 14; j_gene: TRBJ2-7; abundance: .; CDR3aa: CASSEVIDTYEQYF; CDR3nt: TGTGCCAGCAGTGAAGTTATAGATACCTACGAGCAGTACTTC
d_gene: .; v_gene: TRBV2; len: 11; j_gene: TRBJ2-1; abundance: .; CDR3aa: CARRQAGEQFF; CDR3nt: TGTGCCAGACGCCAAGCGGGTGAGCAGTTCTTC
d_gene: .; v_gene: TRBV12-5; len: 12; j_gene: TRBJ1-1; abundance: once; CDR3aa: CASNREGTEAFF; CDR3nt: TGTGCTAGTAACAGGGAAGGAACTGAAGCTTTCTTT
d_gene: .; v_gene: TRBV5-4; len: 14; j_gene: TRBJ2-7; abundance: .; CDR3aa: CASSFFTGSYEQYF; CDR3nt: TGTGCCAGCAGCTTCTTTACGGGATCCTACGAGCAGTACTTC
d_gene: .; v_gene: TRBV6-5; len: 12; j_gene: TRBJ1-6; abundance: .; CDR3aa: CASKSPNSPLHF; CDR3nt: TGTGCCAGCAAGTCGCCGAATTCACCCCTCCACTTT
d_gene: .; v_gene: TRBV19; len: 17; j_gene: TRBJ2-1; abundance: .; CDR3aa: CASSIDLGGVSYNEQFF; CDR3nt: TGTGCCAGTAGTATAGATCTCGGCGGGGTCTCCTACAATGAGCAGTTCTTC
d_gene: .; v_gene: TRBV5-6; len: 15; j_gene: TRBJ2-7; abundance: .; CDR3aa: CASSGPREKVYEQYF; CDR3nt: TGTGCCAGCAGTGGGCCAAGGGAAAAGGTATACGAGCAGTACTTC
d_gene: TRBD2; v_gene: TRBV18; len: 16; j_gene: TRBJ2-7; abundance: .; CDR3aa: CASSPWTSGTTYEQYF; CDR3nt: TGTGCCAGCTCACCCTGGACTAGCGGTACTACCTACGAGCAGTACTTC
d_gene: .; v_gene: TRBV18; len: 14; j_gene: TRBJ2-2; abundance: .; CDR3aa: CASSPRQNTGELFF; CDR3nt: TGTGCCAGCTCACCACGACAGAACACCGGGGAGCTGTTTTTT
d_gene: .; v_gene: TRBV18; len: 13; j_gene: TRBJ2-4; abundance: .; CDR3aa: CASSPGGKNIQYF; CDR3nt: TGTGCCAGCTCACCTGGGGGGAAAAACATTCAGTACTTC
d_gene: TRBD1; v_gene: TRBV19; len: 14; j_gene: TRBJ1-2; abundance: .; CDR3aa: CATSRQGAGGGYTF; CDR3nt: TGTGCCACCTCTCGGCAAGGTGCAGGGGGAGGCTACACCTTC
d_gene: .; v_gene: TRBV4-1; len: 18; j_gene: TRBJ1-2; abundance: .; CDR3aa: CASSQDVRSQLALYGYTF; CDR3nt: TGCGCCAGCAGCCAAGATGTTCGGTCGCAGTTAGCCCTCTATGGCTACACCTTC
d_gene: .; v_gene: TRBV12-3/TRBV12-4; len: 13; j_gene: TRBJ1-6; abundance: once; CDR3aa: CASSPGHLGSLHF; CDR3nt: TGTGCCAGCAGTCCCGGACACCTAGGATCCCTCCACTTT
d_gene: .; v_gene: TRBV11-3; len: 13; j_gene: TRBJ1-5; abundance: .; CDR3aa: CASSTDSNQPQHF; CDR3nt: TGTGCCAGCAGCACCGATAGCAATCAGCCCCAGCATTTT
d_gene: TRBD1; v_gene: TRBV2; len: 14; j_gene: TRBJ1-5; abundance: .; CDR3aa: CASRADRGDQPQHF; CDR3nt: TGTGCCAGCAGGGCAGACAGGGGGGATCAGCCCCAGCATTTT
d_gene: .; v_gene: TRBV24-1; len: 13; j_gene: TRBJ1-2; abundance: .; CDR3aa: CATSDITGHGYTF; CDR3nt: TGTGCCACCAGTGACATAACTGGGCATGGCTACACCTTC
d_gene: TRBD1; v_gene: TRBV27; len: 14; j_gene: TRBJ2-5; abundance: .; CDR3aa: CASSPGQGRKTQYF; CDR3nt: TGTGCCAGCAGCCCGGGACAGGGGCGGAAGACCCAGTACTTC
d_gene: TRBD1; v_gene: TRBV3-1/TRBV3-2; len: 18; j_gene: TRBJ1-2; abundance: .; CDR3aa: CASSQVGARGRRYYGYTF; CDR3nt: TGTGCCAGCAGCCAAGTGGGTGCCAGGGGGCGGCGGTACTATGGCTACACCTTC
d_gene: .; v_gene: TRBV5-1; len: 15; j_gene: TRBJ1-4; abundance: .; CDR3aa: CASSVLFGTNEKLFF; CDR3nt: TGCGCCAGCAGCGTCCTCTTCGGCACTAATGAAAAACTGTTTTTT
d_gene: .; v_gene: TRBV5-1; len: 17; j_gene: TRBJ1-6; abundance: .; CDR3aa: CASSLEVVSSYNSPLHF; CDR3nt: TGCGCCAGCAGCTTGGAGGTGGTCAGCTCCTATAATTCACCCCTCCACTTT
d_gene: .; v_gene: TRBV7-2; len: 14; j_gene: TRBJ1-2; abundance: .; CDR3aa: CASSLALSNYGYTF; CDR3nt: TGTGCCAGCAGCTTAGCATTATCTAACTATGGCTACACCTTC
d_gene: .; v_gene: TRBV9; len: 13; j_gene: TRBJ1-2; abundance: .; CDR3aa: CASSVRMEDGYTF; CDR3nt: TGTGCCAGCAGCGTACGTATGGAGGATGGCTACACCTTC
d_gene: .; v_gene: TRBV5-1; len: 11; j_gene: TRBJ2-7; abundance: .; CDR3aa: CASRTTYEQYF; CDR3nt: TGCGCCAGCAGGACAACCTACGAGCAGTACTTC
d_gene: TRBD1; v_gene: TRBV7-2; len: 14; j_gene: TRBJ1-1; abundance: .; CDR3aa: CASSNRQGNTEAFF; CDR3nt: TGTGCCAGCAGCAACCGACAGGGAAACACTGAAGCTTTCTTT
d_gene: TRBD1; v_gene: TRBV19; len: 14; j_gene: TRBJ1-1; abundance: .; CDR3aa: CASSVTGLNTEAFF; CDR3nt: TGTGCCAGTAGTGTGACAGGGCTCAACACTGAAGCTTTCTTT
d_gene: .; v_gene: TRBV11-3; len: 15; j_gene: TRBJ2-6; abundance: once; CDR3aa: CASSLGPSGANVLTF; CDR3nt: TGTGCCAGCAGCTTAGGGCCGTCTGGGGCCAACGTCCTGACTTTC
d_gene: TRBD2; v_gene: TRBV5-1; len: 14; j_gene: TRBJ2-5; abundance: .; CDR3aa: CASSLAGGGETQYF; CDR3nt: TGCGCCAGCAGCTTAGCGGGAGGTGGGGAGACCCAGTACTTC
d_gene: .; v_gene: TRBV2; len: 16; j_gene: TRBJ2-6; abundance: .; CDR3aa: CASSEGGNSGANVLTF; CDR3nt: TGTGCCAGCAGTGAAGGCGGAAACTCTGGGGCCAACGTCCTGACTTTC